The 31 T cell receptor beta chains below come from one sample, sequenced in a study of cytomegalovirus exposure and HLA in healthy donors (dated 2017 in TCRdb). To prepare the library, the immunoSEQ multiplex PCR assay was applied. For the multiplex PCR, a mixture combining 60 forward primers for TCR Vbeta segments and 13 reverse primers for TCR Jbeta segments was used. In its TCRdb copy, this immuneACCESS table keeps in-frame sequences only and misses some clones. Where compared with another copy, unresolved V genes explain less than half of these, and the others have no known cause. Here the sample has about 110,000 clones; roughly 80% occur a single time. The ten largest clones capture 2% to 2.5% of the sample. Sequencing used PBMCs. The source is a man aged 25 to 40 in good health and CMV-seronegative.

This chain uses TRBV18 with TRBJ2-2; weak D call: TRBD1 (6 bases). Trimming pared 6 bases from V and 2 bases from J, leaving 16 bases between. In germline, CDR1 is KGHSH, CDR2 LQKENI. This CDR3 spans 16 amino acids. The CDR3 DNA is TGTGCCAGCTCGCTTACCACAGGGCACAACACCGGGGAGCTGTTTTTT. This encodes CASSLTTGHNTGELFF. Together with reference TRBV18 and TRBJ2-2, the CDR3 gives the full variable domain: NAGVMQNPRHLVRRRGQEARLRCSPMKGHSHVYWYRQLPEEGLKFMVYLQKENIIDESGMPKERFSAEFPKEGPSILRIQQVVRGDSAAYFCASSLTTGHNTGELFFGEGSRLTVL.

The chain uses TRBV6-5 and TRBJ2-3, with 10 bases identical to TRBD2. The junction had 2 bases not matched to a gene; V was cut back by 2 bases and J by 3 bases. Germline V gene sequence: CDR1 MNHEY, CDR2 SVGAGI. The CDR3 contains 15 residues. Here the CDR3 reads CASSYTSGETDTQYF. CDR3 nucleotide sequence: TGTGCCAGCAGTTACACTAGCGGGGAAACAGATACGCAGTATTTT.

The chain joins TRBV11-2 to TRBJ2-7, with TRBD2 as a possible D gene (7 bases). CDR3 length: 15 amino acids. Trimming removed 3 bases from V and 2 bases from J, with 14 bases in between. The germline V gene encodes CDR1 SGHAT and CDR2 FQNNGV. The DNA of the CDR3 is TGTGCCAGCAGCTTGGGGGCTAGCGGCGCCTACGAGCAGTACTTC. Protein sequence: CASSLGASGAYEQYF. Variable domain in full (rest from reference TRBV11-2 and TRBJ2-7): EAGVAQSPRYKIIEKRQSVAFWCNPISGHATLYWYQQILGQGPKLLIQFQNNGVVDDSQLPKDRFSAERLKGVDSTLKIQPAKLEDSAVYLCASSLGASGAYEQYFGPGTRLTVT.

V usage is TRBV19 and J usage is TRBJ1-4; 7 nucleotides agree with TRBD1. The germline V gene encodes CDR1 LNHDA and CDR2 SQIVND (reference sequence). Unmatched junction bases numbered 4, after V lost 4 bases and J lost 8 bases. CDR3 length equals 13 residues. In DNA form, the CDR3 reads TGTGCCAGTAGTACCCCAGGGGGAGAAAAACTGTTTTTT. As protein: CASSTPGGEKLFF.

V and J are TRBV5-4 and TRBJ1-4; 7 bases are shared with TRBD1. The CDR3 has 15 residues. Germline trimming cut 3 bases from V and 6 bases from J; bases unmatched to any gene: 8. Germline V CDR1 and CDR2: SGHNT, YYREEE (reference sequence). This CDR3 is CASSSQGRSDEKLFF. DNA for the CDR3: TGTGCCAGCAGCTCACAGGGGCGGTCCGATGAAAAACTGTTTTTT. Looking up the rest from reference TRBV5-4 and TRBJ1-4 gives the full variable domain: ETGVTQSPTHLIKTRGQQVTLRCSSQSGHNTVSWYQQALGQGPQFIFQYYREEENGRGNFPPRFSGLQFPNYSSELNVNALELDDSALYLCASSSQGRSDEKLFFGSGTQLSVL.

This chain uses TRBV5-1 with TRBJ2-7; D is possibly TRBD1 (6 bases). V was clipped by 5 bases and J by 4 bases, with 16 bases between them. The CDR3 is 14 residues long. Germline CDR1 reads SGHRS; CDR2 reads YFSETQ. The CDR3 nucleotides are TGCGCCAGCAGTAGTCCAGGGGATACTTACGAGCAGTACTTC. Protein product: CASSSPGDTYEQYF.

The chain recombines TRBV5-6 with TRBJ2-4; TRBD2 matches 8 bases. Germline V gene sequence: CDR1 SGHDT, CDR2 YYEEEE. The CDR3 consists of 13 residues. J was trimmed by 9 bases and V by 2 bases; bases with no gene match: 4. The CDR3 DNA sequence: TGTGCCAGCAGCTTCGAGCGGGGGAGCATTCAGTACTTC. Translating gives CASSFERGSIQYF.

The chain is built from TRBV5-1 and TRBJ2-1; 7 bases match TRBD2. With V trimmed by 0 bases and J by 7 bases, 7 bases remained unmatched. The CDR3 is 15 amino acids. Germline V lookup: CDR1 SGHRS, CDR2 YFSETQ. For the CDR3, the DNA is TGCGCCAGCAGCTTGGTGTCTAGCGGACTTAATGAGCAGTTCTTC. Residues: CASSLVSSGLNEQFF.

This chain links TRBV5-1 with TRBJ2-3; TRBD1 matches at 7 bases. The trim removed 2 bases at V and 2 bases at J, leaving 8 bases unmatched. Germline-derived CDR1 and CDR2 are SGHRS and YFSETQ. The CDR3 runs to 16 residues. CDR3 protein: CASSLARDSNTDTQYF. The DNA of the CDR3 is TGCGCCAGCAGCTTAGCCCGGGACAGTAACACAGATACGCAGTATTTT.

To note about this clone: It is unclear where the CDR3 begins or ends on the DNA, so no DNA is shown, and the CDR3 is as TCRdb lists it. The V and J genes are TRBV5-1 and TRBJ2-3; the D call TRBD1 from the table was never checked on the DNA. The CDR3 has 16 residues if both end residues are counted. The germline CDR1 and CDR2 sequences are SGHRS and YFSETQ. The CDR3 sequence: CASSFGPGQDTDTQYF.

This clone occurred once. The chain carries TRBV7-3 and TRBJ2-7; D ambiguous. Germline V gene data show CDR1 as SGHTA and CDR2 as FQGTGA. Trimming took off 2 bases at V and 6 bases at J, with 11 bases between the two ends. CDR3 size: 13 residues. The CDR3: CASSLEPGSEQYF. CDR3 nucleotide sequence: TGTGCCAGCAGCTTAGAGCCCGGGTCCGAGCAGTACTTC.

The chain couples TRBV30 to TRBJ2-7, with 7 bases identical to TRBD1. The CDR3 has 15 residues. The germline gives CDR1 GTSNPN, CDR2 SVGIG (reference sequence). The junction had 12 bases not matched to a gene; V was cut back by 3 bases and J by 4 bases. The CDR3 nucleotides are TGTGCCTGGAGCCCCGGGCAGGGGGTTTTGTACGAGCAGTACTTC. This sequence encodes CAWSPGQGVLYEQYF.

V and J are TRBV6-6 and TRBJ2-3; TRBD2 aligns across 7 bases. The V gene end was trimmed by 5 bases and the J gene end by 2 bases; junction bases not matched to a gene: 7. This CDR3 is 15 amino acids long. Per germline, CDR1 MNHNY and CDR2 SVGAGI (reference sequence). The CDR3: CASSPLSGTTDTQYF. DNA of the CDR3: TGTGCCAGCAGTCCTCTGAGCGGGACCACAGATACGCAGTATTTT.

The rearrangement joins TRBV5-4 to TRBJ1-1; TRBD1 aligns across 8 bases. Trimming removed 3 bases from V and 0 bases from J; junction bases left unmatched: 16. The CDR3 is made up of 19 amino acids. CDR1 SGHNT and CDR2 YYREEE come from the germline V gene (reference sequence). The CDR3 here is CASSYERFRGQDLNTEAFF. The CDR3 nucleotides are TGTGCCAGCAGCTATGAGAGATTTCGGGGACAGGACCTGAACACTGAAGCTTTCTTT.

CDR3 sequence reads: CATSRAGTELYGYTF. CDR3 bases: TGTGCCACCAGCAGGGCCGGGACAGAGCTCTATGGCTACACCTTC. The rearrangement uses TRBV15 and TRBJ1-2; 7 positions agree with TRBD1. The CDR3 is 15 residues long. With V trimmed by 3 bases and J by 4 bases, 8 bases remained unmatched. The germline gives CDR1 LNHNV, CDR2 YYDKDF (reference sequence).

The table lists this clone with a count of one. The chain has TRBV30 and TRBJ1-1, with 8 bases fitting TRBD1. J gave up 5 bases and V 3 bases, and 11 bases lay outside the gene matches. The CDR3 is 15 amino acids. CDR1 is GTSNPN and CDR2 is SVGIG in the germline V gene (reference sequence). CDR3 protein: CAWRGAGGLGTEAFF. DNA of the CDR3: TGTGCCTGGAGGGGGGCAGGGGGCTTGGGGACTGAAGCTTTCTTT.

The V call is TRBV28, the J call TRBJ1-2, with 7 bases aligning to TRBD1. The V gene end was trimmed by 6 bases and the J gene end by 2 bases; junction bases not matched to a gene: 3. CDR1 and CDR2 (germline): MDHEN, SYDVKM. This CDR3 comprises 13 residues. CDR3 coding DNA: TGTGCCAGCAGCCGGACAGGAAACTATGGCTACACCTTC. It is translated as CASSRTGNYGYTF.

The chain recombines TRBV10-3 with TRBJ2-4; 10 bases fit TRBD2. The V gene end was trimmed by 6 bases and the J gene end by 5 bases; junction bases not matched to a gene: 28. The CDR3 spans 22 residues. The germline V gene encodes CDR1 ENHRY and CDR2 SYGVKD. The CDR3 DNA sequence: TGTGCCATCAGCCGAGTTTCACCGTGTAGCGGGGGGCCTTGCCCACCACAAAACATTCAGTACTTC. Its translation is CAISRVSPCSGGPCPPQNIQYF.

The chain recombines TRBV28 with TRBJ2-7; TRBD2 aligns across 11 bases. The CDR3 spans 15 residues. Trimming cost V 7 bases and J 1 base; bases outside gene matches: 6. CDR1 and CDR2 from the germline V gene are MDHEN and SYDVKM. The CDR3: CASTPRLAGSYEQYF. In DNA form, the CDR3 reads TGTGCCAGCACCCCCCGACTAGCGGGATCCTACGAGCAGTACTTC.

CDR3 in amino acids: CAISNNEAYGYTF. DNA for the CDR3: TGTGCCATCAGCAACAATGAGGCCTATGGCTACACCTTC. The chain joins TRBV10-3 to TRBJ1-2, with D unresolved. V was cut by 6 bases and J by 4 bases, with 12 bases left in between. The CDR3 covers 13 residues. Germline loops: CDR1 ENHRY, CDR2 SYGVKD.

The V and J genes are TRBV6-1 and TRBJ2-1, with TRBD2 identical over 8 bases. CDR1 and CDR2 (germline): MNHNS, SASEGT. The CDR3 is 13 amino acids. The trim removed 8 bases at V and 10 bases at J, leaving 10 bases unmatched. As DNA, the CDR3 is TGTGCCAGCCTGGGGCTAGCGGGCCTCGAGCAGTTCTTC. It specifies CASLGLAGLEQFF.

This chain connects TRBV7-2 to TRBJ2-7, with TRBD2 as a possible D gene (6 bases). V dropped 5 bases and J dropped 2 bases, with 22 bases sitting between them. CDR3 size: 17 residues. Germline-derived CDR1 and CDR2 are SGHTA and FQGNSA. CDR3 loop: CASSPLWTAGRTYEQYF. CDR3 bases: TGTGCCAGCAGCCCCCTGTGGACGGCGGGAAGGACCTACGAGCAGTACTTC.

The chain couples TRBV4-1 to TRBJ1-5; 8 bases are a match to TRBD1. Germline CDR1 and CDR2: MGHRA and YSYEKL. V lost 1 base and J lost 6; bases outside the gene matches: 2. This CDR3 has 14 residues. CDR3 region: CASSQGTGSQPQHF. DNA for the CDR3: TGCGCCAGCAGCCAAGGGACAGGGTCTCAGCCCCAGCATTTT.

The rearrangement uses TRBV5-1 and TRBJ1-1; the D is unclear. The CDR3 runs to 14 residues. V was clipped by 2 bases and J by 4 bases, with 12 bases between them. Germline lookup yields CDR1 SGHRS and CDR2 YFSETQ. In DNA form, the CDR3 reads TGCGCCAGCAGCTTCACCGGGGAAGGCACTGAAGCTTTCTTT. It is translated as CASSFTGEGTEAFF.

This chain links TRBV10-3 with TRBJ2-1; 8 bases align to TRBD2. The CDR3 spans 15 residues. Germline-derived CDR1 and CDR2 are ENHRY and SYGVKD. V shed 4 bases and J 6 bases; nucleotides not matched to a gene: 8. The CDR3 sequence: CAISVLSGTSNEQFF. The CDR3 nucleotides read TGTGCCATCAGTGTCCTTTCCGGGACTAGCAATGAGCAGTTCTTC.

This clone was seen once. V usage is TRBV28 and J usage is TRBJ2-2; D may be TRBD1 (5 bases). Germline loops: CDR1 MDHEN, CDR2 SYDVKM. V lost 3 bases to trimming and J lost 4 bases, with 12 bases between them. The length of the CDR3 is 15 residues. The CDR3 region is CASSFPIQGTGELFF. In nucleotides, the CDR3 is TGTGCCAGCAGTTTTCCCATCCAGGGCACCGGGGAGCTGTTTTTT.

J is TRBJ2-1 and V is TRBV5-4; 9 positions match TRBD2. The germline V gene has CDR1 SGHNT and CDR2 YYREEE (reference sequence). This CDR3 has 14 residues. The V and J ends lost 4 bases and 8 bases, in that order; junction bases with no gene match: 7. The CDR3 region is CASSRRGGDYEQFF. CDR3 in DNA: TGTGCCAGCAGCCGCCGCGGGGGGGACTATGAGCAGTTCTTC.

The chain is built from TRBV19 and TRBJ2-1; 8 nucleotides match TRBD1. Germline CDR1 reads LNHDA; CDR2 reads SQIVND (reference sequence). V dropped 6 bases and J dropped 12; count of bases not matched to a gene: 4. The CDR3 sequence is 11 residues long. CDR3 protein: CASRDRVWQFF. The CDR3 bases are TGTGCCAGTAGGGACAGGGTTTGGCAGTTCTTC.

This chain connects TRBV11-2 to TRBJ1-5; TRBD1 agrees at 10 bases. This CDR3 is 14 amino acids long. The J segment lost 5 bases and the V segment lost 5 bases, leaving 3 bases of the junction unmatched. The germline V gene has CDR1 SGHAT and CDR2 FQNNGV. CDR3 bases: TGTGCCAGCAGCATGGGGACAGGGGATCAGCCCCAGCATTTT. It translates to CASSMGTGDQPQHF.

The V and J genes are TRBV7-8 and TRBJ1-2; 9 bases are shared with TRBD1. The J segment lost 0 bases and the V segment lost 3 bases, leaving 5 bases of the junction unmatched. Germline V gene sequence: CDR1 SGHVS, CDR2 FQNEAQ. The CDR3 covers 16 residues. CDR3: CASSLGTGGPNYGYTF. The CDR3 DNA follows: TGTGCCAGCAGCTTGGGAACAGGGGGCCCTAACTATGGCTACACCTTC.

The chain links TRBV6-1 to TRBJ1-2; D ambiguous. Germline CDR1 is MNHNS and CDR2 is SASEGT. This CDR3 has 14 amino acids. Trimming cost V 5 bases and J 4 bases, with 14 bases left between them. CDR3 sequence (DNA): TGTGCCAGCAGTCTTCAAAAGAAGCTCTATGGCTACACCTTC. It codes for CASSLQKKLYGYTF.